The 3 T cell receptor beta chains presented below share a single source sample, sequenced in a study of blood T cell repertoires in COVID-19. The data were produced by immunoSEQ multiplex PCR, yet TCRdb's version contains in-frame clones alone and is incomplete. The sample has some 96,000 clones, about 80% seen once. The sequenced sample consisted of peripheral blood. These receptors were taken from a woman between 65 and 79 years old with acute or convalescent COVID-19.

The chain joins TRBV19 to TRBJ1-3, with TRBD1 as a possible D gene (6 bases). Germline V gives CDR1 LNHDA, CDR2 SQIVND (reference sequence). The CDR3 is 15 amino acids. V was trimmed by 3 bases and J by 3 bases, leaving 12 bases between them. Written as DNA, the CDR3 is TGTGCCAGTAGTATGGGCTACAGGGTTGGAAACACCATATATTTT. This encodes CASSMGYRVGNTIYF.

The CDR3 loop is CAGSLREAQYF. The CDR3 DNA reads TGTGCCGGATCCCTGCGAGAGGCGCAGTATTTT. The J gene is TRBJ2-3, the V gene TRBV30; D not certain. V was trimmed by 8 bases and J by 10 bases, leaving 16 bases between them. Germline assignment: CDR1 GTSNPN and CDR2 SVGIG (reference sequence). The CDR3 loop spans 11 amino acids.

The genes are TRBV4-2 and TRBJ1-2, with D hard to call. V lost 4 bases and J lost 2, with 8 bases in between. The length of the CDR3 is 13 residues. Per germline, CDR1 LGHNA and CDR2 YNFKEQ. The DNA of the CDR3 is TGTGCCAGCAGCCCCGGTATGAACTATGGCTACACCTTC. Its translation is CASSPGMNYGYTF.